The next 23 T cell receptor beta chains were all read from a single sample in a study of shared T cell receptors in the human thymus. TCRdb's table, derived via immunoSEQ multiplex PCR, lists solely in-frame clones and lacks some. The sample lists 450,000 to 650,000 clones; 75% to 85% were seen once. These same data were also listed under a study on human thymus T cells.

The sample was thymocytes. The receptor source for this set is a boy younger than two with a congenital heart defect.

This clone was detected once. The chain is built from TRBV4-3 and TRBJ2-7; 7 bases align to TRBD1. Germline loops: CDR1 LGHNA, CDR2 YSLEER. With 4 bases clipped from V and 2 bases from J, the junction kept 20 bases outside the gene matches. CDR3 size: 19 residues. The CDR3 nucleotides read TGCGCCAGCAGCCCATCGACAGGGCTGGCGAGTGGGAAAACCTACGAGCAGTACTTC. It is translated as CASSPSTGLASGKTYEQYF.

This sequence joins TRBV13 and TRBJ2-3; D is ambiguous. Deletions cut 2 bases from V and 14 bases from J, with 14 bases between. Looked up from germline, CDR1 is PRHDT and CDR2 is FYEKMQ (reference sequence). The CDR3 length is 12 residues. Written as DNA, the CDR3 is TGTGCCAGCAGCTTAAGCCCATCCCCCCCGTATTTT. Protein sequence: CASSLSPSPPYF. The full variable domain, completed using reference TRBV13 and TRBJ2-3, is AAGVIQSPRHLIKEKRETATLKCYPIPRHDTVYWYQQGPGQDPQFLISFYEKMQSDKGSIPDRFSAQQFSDYHSELNMSSLELGDSALYFCASSLSPSPPYFGPGTRLTVL.

The chain carries TRBV9 and TRBJ2-7; 16 bases agree with TRBD2. V shed 0 bases and J 2 bases; nucleotides not matched to a gene: 8. The CDR3 has 19 residues. Germline lookup yields CDR1 SGDLS and CDR2 YYNGEE. CDR3 nucleotides: TGTGCCAGCAGCGTAGGGGTCGGGACTAGCGGGAGGGAACCCTACGAGCAGTACTTC. As protein: CASSVGVGTSGREPYEQYF.

This sequence joins TRBV27 and TRBJ2-7; 7 nucleotides align to TRBD1. In germline, CDR1 is MNHEY, CDR2 SMNVEV (reference sequence). The CDR3 runs 16 residues. V trimming: 5 bases; J trimming: 2 bases; junction bases outside the gene matches: 12. CDR3 nucleotide sequence: TGTGCCAGCAGTCCCACGCCGAGGGGGCCTCCCTACGAGCAGTACTTC. This encodes CASSPTPRGPPYEQYF.

The chain carries TRBV4-3 and TRBJ1-2; 8 bases agree with TRBD1. The length of the CDR3 is 14 residues. Germline V CDR1 and CDR2: LGHNA, YSLEER. V shed 3 bases and J 5 bases; nucleotides not matched to a gene: 5. The DNA of the CDR3 is TGCGCCAGCAGCCAGGGGGACAGGAGTTATGGCTACACCTTC. Protein sequence: CASSQGDRSYGYTF.

The chain uses TRBV6-5 and TRBJ2-1, with D possibly TRBD1 on 6 matching bases. With 4 bases removed from V and 9 bases from J, the gap between germline ends came to 19 bases. The CDR3 sequence is 15 residues long. Germline V gene lookup returns CDR1 MNHEY and CDR2 SVGAGI. The CDR3 DNA follows: TGTGCCAGCAGTTTCTATGGGGCAATCAGGGGTGAGCAGTTCTTC. This encodes CASSFYGAIRGEQFF.

The DNA for the CDR3 is TGTGCCTGGAGTGTACTGGGACACGCTGACGGCATGAACACTGAAGCTTTCTTT. As protein: CAWSVLGHADGMNTEAFF. The rearrangement links TRBV30 to TRBJ1-1, with a possible D match to TRBD1 (6 bases). The CDR3 covers 18 residues. The V end was cut by 0 bases, the J end by 0 bases, with 20 bases between. The germline gives CDR1 GTSNPN, CDR2 SVGIG (reference sequence).

This chain joins TRBV27 and TRBJ2-7, with 11 bases lining up with TRBD2. The ends lost 4 bases at V and 3 bases at J; junction bases unmatched: 14. The CDR3 runs 18 residues. Germline assignment: CDR1 MNHEY and CDR2 SMNVEV (reference sequence). CDR3 bases: TGTGCCAGCAGTTCTTCCGGGACTAGCGGCCGTACCCTCTACGAGCAGTACTTC. It codes for CASSSSGTSGRTLYEQYF.

This chain links TRBV29-1 with TRBJ2-2; 10 bases are shared with TRBD2. Germline assignment: CDR1 SQVTM and CDR2 ANQGSEA. The V and J ends lost 6 bases and 4 bases, in that order; junction bases with no gene match: 5. The CDR3 has 14 amino acids. CDR3 sequence (DNA): TGCAGCGTGGAGCGGGAGGGCGGCACCGGGGAGCTGTTTTTT. It specifies CSVEREGGTGELFF.

V usage is TRBV27 and J usage is TRBJ2-5, with 8 bases that match TRBD2. CDR1 is MNHEY, CDR2 SMNVEV, per germline (reference sequence). The V gene end was trimmed by 3 bases and the J gene end by 2 bases; junction bases not matched to a gene: 5. The CDR3 extends over 15 amino acids. CDR3 nucleotide sequence: TGTGCCAGCAGTTTGCGGACTAGCAGTCAAGAGACCCAGTACTTC. Protein sequence: CASSLRTSSQETQYF.

The chain recombines TRBV7-3 with TRBJ2-1; D is unclear. Trimming left V 5 bases short and J 0 bases short, with 14 bases between. The germline V gene encodes CDR1 SGHTA and CDR2 FQGTGA. The CDR3 covers 16 residues. Here the CDR3 reads CASSLNPTGSYNEQFF. As DNA, the CDR3 is TGTGCCAGCAGCCTGAATCCTACCGGCTCCTACAATGAGCAGTTCTTC.

The genes are TRBV6-1 and TRBJ2-7; 7 nucleotides agree with TRBD1. The CDR3 contains 17 residues. Germline V CDR1 and CDR2: MNHNS, SASEGT. V gave up 1 base and J gave up 3 bases; unmatched junction bases: 12. Written as DNA, the CDR3 is TGTGCCAGCAGTGAAGGTCCCCCAGGGGGAGTTTTCTACGAGCAGTACTTC. It yields the protein CASSEGPPGGVFYEQYF.

The V call is TRBV27, the J call TRBJ2-5, with 9 bases lining up with TRBD1. V shed 5 bases, J shed 5 bases, and the junction held 6 bases outside the gene matches. The germline gives CDR1 MNHEY, CDR2 SMNVEV (reference sequence). The CDR3 spans 14 residues. CDR3 amino acids: CASSPDRGRETQYF. CDR3 DNA sequence: TGTGCCAGCAGTCCGGACAGGGGACGGGAGACCCAGTACTTC.

This clone appeared once. The chain combines TRBV10-2 with TRBJ1-1; 11 positions agree with TRBD1. The CDR3 extends over 13 amino acids. V shed 10 bases and J 5 bases; nucleotides not matched to a gene: 6. Germline V lookup: CDR1 WSHSY, CDR2 SAAADI. DNA for the CDR3: TGCGCCACCCGGACAGGGGGCAGGACTGAAGCTTTCTTT. Its translation: CATRTGGRTEAFF.

This chain joins TRBV25-1 and TRBJ2-1; 7 nucleotides match TRBD1. The CDR3 covers 17 residues. The germline V gene has CDR1 MGHDK and CDR2 SYGVNS. V lost 4 bases and J lost 1; bases outside the gene matches: 10. The CDR3 nucleotides read TGTGCCAGCAGTGTCCAAGGGGACAGAGTGTCCTACAATGAGCAGTTCTTC. Amino acids: CASSVQGDRVSYNEQFF.

This clone showed up just a few times. The chain recombines TRBV2 with TRBJ2-1, with a weak D call TRBD2 (5 bases). The ends were cut back, 1 base at V and 0 bases at J, with 10 bases in the middle. The CDR3 sequence is 16 residues long. Germline CDR1 and CDR2: SNHLY and FYNNEI. This chain's CDR3 is CASSEDRLSSYNEQFF. CDR3 nucleotides: TGTGCCAGCAGTGAAGACCGACTAAGCTCCTACAATGAGCAGTTCTTC.

This clone was picked up a small number of times. The chain joins TRBV5-6 to TRBJ2-3, with D unresolved. V lost 0 bases to trimming and J lost 1 base, with 12 bases between them. The CDR3 consists of 16 residues. Germline values: CDR1 SGHDT, CDR2 YYEEEE. As DNA, the CDR3 is TGTGCCAGCAGCTTGGTGGAGTTCCAGTGCACAGATACGCAGTATTTT. This gives the protein CASSLVEFQCTDTQYF. Full variable domain (rest looked up from reference TRBV5-6 and TRBJ2-3): DAGVTQSPTHLIKTRGQQVTLRCSPKSGHDTVSWYQQALGQGPQFIFQYYEEEERQRGNFPDRFSGHQFPNYSSELNVNALLLGDSALYLCASSLVEFQCTDTQYFGPGTRLTVL.

The rearrangement links TRBV7-2 to TRBJ2-3; 14 bases match TRBD2. The CDR3 is made up of 16 amino acids. With 5 bases clipped from V and 5 bases from J, the junction kept 6 bases outside the gene matches. Germline CDR1 and CDR2: SGHTA and FQGNSA. The CDR3 loop reads CASSLGLAGALDTQYF. As DNA, the CDR3 is TGTGCCAGCAGCCTGGGACTAGCGGGAGCCTTAGATACGCAGTATTTT.

The V gene is TRBV6-1, the J gene TRBJ2-7; D is unresolved. V was cut by 4 bases and J by 6 bases, with 16 bases left in between. This CDR3 comprises 14 residues. Germline V gene sequence: CDR1 MNHNS, CDR2 SASEGT. The CDR3 DNA sequence: TGTGCCAGCAGTGTTCCCAATCTGATCGGCGAGCAGTACTTC. Encoded protein: CASSVPNLIGEQYF.

Details on this clone: Other DNA sequences in the sample encode the same CDR3. The chain links TRBV2 to TRBJ2-1, with D maybe TRBD2 (5 bases). The CDR3 length is 15 residues. Germline V gene lookup returns CDR1 SNHLY and CDR2 FYNNEI. V was cut by 4 bases and J by 0 bases, with 10 bases left in between. DNA for the CDR3: TGTGCCAGCAGTGGTGGGAGCGGCTCCTACAATGAGCAGTTCTTC. Protein product: CASSGGSGSYNEQFF.

The rearrangement joins TRBV7-2 to TRBJ2-7, with a tentative D call TRBD1 (6 bases). Between the trimmed V and J ends, which lost 3 bases and 4 bases, there was a span of 13 bases. The CDR3 is 14 amino acids. Germline loops: CDR1 SGHTA, CDR2 FQGNSA. The DNA for the CDR3 is TGTGCCAGCAGCTTCAAACAGGGTCCATACGAGCAGTACTTC. Its protein product is CASSFKQGPYEQYF.

V is TRBV19 and J is TRBJ2-1, with 9 bases that match TRBD2. This CDR3 is built from 14 residues. Germline V CDR1 and CDR2: LNHDA, SQIVND (reference sequence). Trimming cost V 4 bases and J 7 bases; bases outside gene matches: 5. The CDR3 region has the DNA TGTGCCAGTAGTAGCGGGGGGGGAAGAAATGAGCAGTTCTTC. Translated: CASSSGGGRNEQFF.

V gene TRBV2 combines with J gene TRBJ1-4, with D possibly matching TRBD1 (6 bases). The CDR3 extends over 14 amino acids. Germline V lookup: CDR1 SNHLY, CDR2 FYNNEI. Trimming left V 7 bases short and J 4 bases short, with 13 bases between. CDR3 nucleotide sequence: TGTGCCAGCACCACAGGGATCGTTAATGAAAAACTGTTTTTT. Amino acids: CASTTGIVNEKLFF. The full variable domain, in which reference TRBV2 and TRBJ1-4 provide the parts outside the CDR3, is EPEVTQTPSHQVTQMGQEVILRCVPISNHLYFYWYRQILGQKVEFLVSFYNNEISEKSEIFDDQFSVERPDGSNFTLKIRSTKLEDSAMYFCASTTGIVNEKLFFGSGTQLSVL.